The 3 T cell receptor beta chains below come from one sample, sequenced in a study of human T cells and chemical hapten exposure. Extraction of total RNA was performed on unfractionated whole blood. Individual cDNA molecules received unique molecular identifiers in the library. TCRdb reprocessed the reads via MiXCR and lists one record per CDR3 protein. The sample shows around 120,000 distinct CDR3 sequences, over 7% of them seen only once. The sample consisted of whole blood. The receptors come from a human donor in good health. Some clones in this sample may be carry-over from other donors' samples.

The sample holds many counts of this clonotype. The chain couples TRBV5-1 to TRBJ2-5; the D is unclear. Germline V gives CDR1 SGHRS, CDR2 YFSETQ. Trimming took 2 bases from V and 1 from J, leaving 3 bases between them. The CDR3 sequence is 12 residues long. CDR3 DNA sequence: TGCGCCAGCAGCTTACTCCAAGAGACCCAGTACTTC. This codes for CASSLLQETQYF.

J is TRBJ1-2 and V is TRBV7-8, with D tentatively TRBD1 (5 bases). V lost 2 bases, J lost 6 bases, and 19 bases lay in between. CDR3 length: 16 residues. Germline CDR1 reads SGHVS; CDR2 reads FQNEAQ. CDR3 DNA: TGTGCCAGCAGCTTAAACCGGGCAGGGTTATTGGATGGCTACACCTTC. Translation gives CASSLNRAGLLDGYTF.

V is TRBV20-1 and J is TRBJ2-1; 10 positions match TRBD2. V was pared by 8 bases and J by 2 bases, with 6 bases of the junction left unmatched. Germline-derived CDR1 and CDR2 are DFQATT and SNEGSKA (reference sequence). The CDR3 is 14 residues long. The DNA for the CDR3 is TGCAGTACTTTAGCGGGGGGAACCTACAATGAGCAGTTCTTC. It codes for CSTLAGGTYNEQFF.